A single T cell receptor beta chain is shown here with its context. The antigen remains undetermined. This specimen belongs to a study of human T cells and chemical hapten exposure. Findings of the study overall: DPC sensitization produced no change in TCRs with frequency above 1 in 1000.

Extraction of total RNA was performed on unfractionated whole blood. Library construction involved attaching unique molecular identifiers to individual cDNA molecules, which allowed quantitative, reproducible TCR counting. Original analysis: TCRs per sample had a median of approximately 96,000 and ranged from roughly 20,000 to 700,000. TCRdb processed the 5' RACE reads anew with MiXCR; each CDR3 protein has one entry. TCRdb, rather than the study authors, made the V and J calls. Of 120,000 to 150,000 distinct CDR3 sequences listed, around 4% were seen once; the top ten hold 1.2% to 1.5%. The germline CDR1 and CDR2 sequences are SGHTA and FQGNSA. J gave up 4 bases and V 2 bases, and 6 bases lay outside the gene matches. The CDR3 runs to 16 residues.

The sequence came from a female donor in good health. The chain joins TRBV7-2 to TRBJ2-3; 10 positions match TRBD2. CDR3 coding DNA: TGTGCCAGCAGCTTATCCTCTAGCGGGGGCGCAGATACGCAGTATTTT. It encodes CASSLSSSGGADTQYF.